Each of the 7 T cell receptor beta chains below was sequenced from the same sample in a study of spatial heterogeneity in lung cancer. As to time point: sample taken at primary tumor resection. TCRdb ran MiXCR on the 5' RACE reads and lists one entry per CDR3 protein. The sample consists of thousands of distinct CDR3 sequences, roughly an eighth of them appearing once. General study points: Counts of expanded intratumoral alpha and beta TCRs tracked tumor mutation counts.

The antigens of these receptors remain unknown. The sequences come from lung tumor tissue, collected at surgery. These receptors came from a male donor with early-stage non-small cell lung cancer.

This chain uses TRBV4-2 with TRBJ2-7, with 7 bases lining up with TRBD2. CDR1 is LGHNA, CDR2 YNFKEQ, per germline. The CDR3 is 15 residues long. J was trimmed by 0 bases and V by 0 bases; bases with no gene match: 2. Written as DNA, the CDR3 is TGTGCCAGCAGCCAAGATCGGACTAGCTCCTACGAGCAGTACTTC. It is translated as CASSQDRTSSYEQYF.

V gene TRBV7-9 combines with J gene TRBJ2-3, with 7 bases fitting TRBD1. In germline, CDR1 is SEHNR, CDR2 FQNEAQ (reference sequence). J gave up 14 bases and V 6 bases, and 17 bases lay outside the gene matches. This CDR3 is built from 14 residues. This chain's CDR3 is CASRRPGQLRGLYF. Here the CDR3 DNA reads TGTGCCAGCAGGAGACCGGGACAGCTTAGAGGGCTGTATTTT.

This clonotype counts as medium-sized. The chain employs TRBV3-1 and TRBJ1-6; D ambiguous. The germline V gene encodes CDR1 LGHDT and CDR2 YNNKEL (reference sequence). V gave up 0 bases and J gave up 4 bases, with 10 bases separating them. The CDR3 runs 16 residues. CDR3 nucleotides: TGTGCCAGCAGCCAAGATCGCGCACCGTATAATTCACCCCTCCACTTT. As protein: CASSQDRAPYNSPLHF.

This clonotype rates as medium-sized. This chain joins TRBV5-1 and TRBJ1-1; D is ambiguous. This CDR3 is built from 14 residues. The germline V gene encodes CDR1 SGHRS and CDR2 YFSETQ. The V and J ends lost 2 bases and 0 bases respectively, with 8 bases between them. CDR3 region: CASSFGGMNTEAFF. CDR3 sequence (DNA): TGCGCCAGCAGCTTTGGAGGGATGAACACTGAAGCTTTCTTT.

By share of the sample, this clonotype is medium-sized. The CDR3 is CASSQDQGQKSYEQYF. As DNA, the CDR3 is TGTGCCAGCAGCCAAGATCAGGGCCAAAAGTCCTACGAGCAGTACTTC. The V and J genes are TRBV3-1 and TRBJ2-7, with TRBD1 as a possible D gene (5 bases). The germline V gene encodes CDR1 LGHDT and CDR2 YNNKEL (reference sequence). Trimming removed 0 bases at V and 1 base at J, with 13 bases between. This CDR3 has 16 residues.

This chain joins TRBV10-3 and TRBJ2-6, with D tentatively TRBD2 (5 bases). The germline V gene encodes CDR1 ENHRY and CDR2 SYGVKD. V lost 9 bases, J lost 0 bases, and 15 bases lay in between. The CDR3 spans 16 residues. The CDR3 bases are TGTGCCATAGGAGAGGGAATCCTCTCTGGGGCCAACGTCCTGACTTTC. Its translation is CAIGEGILSGANVLTF.

Sample share makes this clonotype medium-sized. V is TRBV5-1 and J is TRBJ2-7; the match to TRBD1 covers 8 bases. The CDR3 spans 17 residues. The V gene's germline CDR1 is SGHRS and CDR2 YFSETQ. After removal of 3 bases from V and 4 bases from J, the junction contained 15 bases not matched to a gene. The CDR3 spells CASSSGTGGMDIYEQYF. The CDR3 nucleotides read TGCGCCAGCAGCTCCGGGACAGGCGGAATGGATATATACGAGCAGTACTTC.